The 3 T cell receptor beta chains given below trace back to one sample, sequenced in a study of control samples from healthy donors and cancer patients. Here immunoSEQ multiplex PCR was the method, and the copy in TCRdb shows in-frame clones only, minus some. Of about 270,000 clones listed, around 79% are singletons. The sequencing input was PBMCs. The receptors derive from a woman aged 60-70 years with lung cancer.

The chain links TRBV27 to TRBJ2-1; 10 nucleotides align to TRBD2. Germline values: CDR1 MNHEY, CDR2 SMNVEV (reference sequence). The CDR3 is 17 amino acids. After removal of 2 bases from V and 7 bases from J, the junction contained 11 bases not matched to a gene. The CDR3 coding sequence is TGTGCCAGCAGTTTACTTACGCTAGCGGGAGCAAAAAATGAGCAGTTCTTC. Its translation is CASSLLTLAGAKNEQFF.

This chain links TRBV4-2 with TRBJ1-6, with no clear D. This CDR3 spans 15 amino acids. Trimming shortened V by 2 bases and J by 6 bases, and 11 bases separated the two germline ends. The V gene's germline CDR1 is LGHNA and CDR2 YNFKEQ. CDR3 region: CASSQQRETNSPLHF. The CDR3 region has the DNA TGTGCCAGCAGCCAACAACGGGAGACTAATTCACCCCTCCACTTT.

This clone has a handful of counts. V and J are TRBV10-3 and TRBJ1-5; 8 bases are a match to TRBD1. The CDR3 is 15 amino acids. Germline V gene sequence: CDR1 ENHRY, CDR2 SYGVKD. Trimming took 4 bases from V and 8 from J; bases not matched to a gene: 10. As DNA, the CDR3 is TGTGCCATCAGTGCAGGACAGGGAGCGGAGAAGCCCCAGCATTTT. Protein sequence: CAISAGQGAEKPQHF.